The 12 T cell receptor beta chains below all came from one sample that was sequenced in a study of cytomegalovirus exposure and HLA in healthy donors. A multiplex PCR was run with 60 Vbeta primers and 13 Jbeta primers. Profiled with immunoSEQ multiplex PCR; TCRdb holds only in-frame clones, not every one. The sample contains more than 80,000 clones, around three fifths of which appear only once. The sequenced sample was PBMCs. The source is a woman between 35 and 50 years old in good health and CMV-seropositive.

This chain joins TRBV6-5 and TRBJ2-3; 8 bases agree with TRBD2. The CDR3 is 15 residues long. Germline trimming cut 3 bases from V and 2 bases from J; bases unmatched to any gene: 4. CDR1 MNHEY and CDR2 SVGAGI come from the germline V gene. DNA of the CDR3: TGTGCCAGCAGTTATCAAGCGGGAGTCACAGATACGCAGTATTTT. Its protein is CASSYQAGVTDTQYF.

The chain combines TRBV20-1 with TRBJ2-1; tentatively, D is TRBD2 (5 bases). The V and J ends lost 6 bases and 9 bases respectively, with 12 bases between them. This CDR3 has 11 amino acids. Looked up from germline, CDR1 is DFQATT and CDR2 is SNEGSKA (reference sequence). CDR3 protein: CSASERSEQFF. In DNA, the CDR3 is TGCAGTGCCTCCGAGCGGAGTGAGCAGTTCTTC.

This clone was counted only a few times. This chain uses TRBV13 with TRBJ2-7; no reliable D call. The CDR3 length is 15 residues. CDR1 is PRHDT and CDR2 is FYEKMQ in the germline V gene (reference sequence). V shed 5 bases and J shed 0 bases, with 14 bases lying between them. The CDR3 reads CASSAGSSSSYEQYF. Here the CDR3 DNA reads TGTGCCAGCAGCGCCGGGTCTTCAAGCTCCTACGAGCAGTACTTC.

This clone was observed a few times. The genes are TRBV13 and TRBJ1-2; 7 nucleotides line up with TRBD1. CDR1 is PRHDT and CDR2 is FYEKMQ in the germline V gene (reference sequence). Germline trimming cut 0 bases from V and 3 bases from J; bases unmatched to any gene: 4. The CDR3 has 15 amino acids. CDR3 nucleotide sequence: TGTGCCAGCAGCTTAGGCCGACAGGGATACTATGGCTACACCTTC. Translating gives CASSLGRQGYYGYTF.

This rearrangement joins TRBV28 to TRBJ1-4; no firm D call. Germline CDR1 reads MDHEN; CDR2 reads SYDVKM. Trimming removed 6 bases at V and 2 bases at J, with 10 bases between. This CDR3 is 14 amino acids long. The CDR3 loop reads CASSRQSTNEKLFF. CDR3 nucleotide sequence: TGTGCCAGCAGCCGTCAGTCGACTAATGAAAAACTGTTTTTT.

The gene calls are TRBV5-1 and TRBJ1-2; no firm D call. CDR3 size: 17 residues. Germline loops: CDR1 SGHRS, CDR2 YFSETQ. With 0 bases removed from V and 0 bases from J, the gap between germline ends came to 15 bases. The CDR3 sequence: CASSLDSRKLANYGYTF. CDR3 DNA: TGCGCCAGCAGCTTGGACAGTCGGAAGTTGGCTAACTATGGCTACACCTTC.

The genes are TRBV5-4 and TRBJ2-3; 12 bases are shared with TRBD2. The CDR3 spans 15 residues. CDR1 SGHNT and CDR2 YYREEE come from the germline V gene (reference sequence). Trimming at V came to 3 bases and at J to 2 bases, leaving 1 base not matched to a gene. The CDR3 bases are TGTGCCAGCAGCTCTAGCGGGAGGGCCACAGATACGCAGTATTTT. This gives the protein CASSSSGRATDTQYF.

The chain links TRBV7-9 to TRBJ2-7, with TRBD2 identical over 7 bases. V shed 5 bases, J shed 2 bases, and the junction held 15 bases outside the gene matches. Germline loops: CDR1 SEHNR, CDR2 FQNEAQ (reference sequence). There are 17 residues in the CDR3. The CDR3 spells CASSRQGSSGGAYEQYF. In DNA, the CDR3 is TGTGCCAGCAGCCGACAAGGATCTAGCGGAGGAGCCTACGAGCAGTACTTC.

This clone appeared a single time. The junction departs from germline at one end; a sequencing error may be responsible. CDR3 nucleotide sequence: TGCGCCAGCAGCTTGGTCGATATCACAGATACGCGGTATTTT. Its protein is CASSLVDITDTRYF. This chain links TRBV5-1 with TRBJ2-3; no clear D gene. CDR3 length: 14 amino acids. The germline gives CDR1 SGHRS, CDR2 YFSETQ.

This sequence joins TRBV6-6 and TRBJ2-1, with TRBD1 matching over 7 bases. J gave up 7 bases and V 4 bases, and 4 bases lay outside the gene matches. Germline V CDR1 and CDR2: MNHNY, SVGAGI (reference sequence). The CDR3 runs to 13 residues. For the CDR3, the DNA is TGTGCCAGCAGTTTGGGACAGATTAATGAGCAGTTCTTC. Translated: CASSLGQINEQFF.

V gene TRBV9 combines with J gene TRBJ2-7, with D possibly TRBD2 on 6 matching bases. The length of the CDR3 is 14 residues. CDR1 and CDR2 from the germline V gene are SGDLS and YYNGEE. The V end lost 0 bases, the J end lost 2 bases, and 9 bases lay between the germline ends. The CDR3 loop reads CASSVGTGAYEQYF. The CDR3, as DNA: TGTGCCAGCAGCGTAGGGACGGGAGCCTACGAGCAGTACTTC.

The chain combines TRBV5-1 with TRBJ2-3, with 9 bases that match TRBD1. The J segment lost 7 bases and the V segment lost 1 base, leaving 4 bases of the junction unmatched. The CDR3 has 14 amino acids. In germline, CDR1 is SGHRS, CDR2 YFSETQ. The CDR3 loop reads CASSLTGGANTQYF. The CDR3 DNA reads as TGCGCCAGCAGCTTGACAGGGGGCGCGAATACGCAGTATTTT.